This record concerns one T cell receptor beta chain sequence. The sample belongs to a study of CD8+CD57+ T cells in acquired aplastic anemia. Investigators profiled TCR beta VDJ and CDR3 from genomic DNA template. TCRdb itself ran the reads through MiXCR, one entry per CDR3 protein. Of approximately 180,000 distinct CDR3 sequences listed, under 50% are singletons. Germline V gives CDR1 SGHRS, CDR2 YFSETQ. Trimming stripped 0 bases from V and 3 bases from J, with 9 bases between. The CDR3 sequence is 15 residues long. CD8+CD57+ cell expansion, shown by flow cytometry, had occurred in the patients selected for sequencing.

The TCR originated in a human donor with aplastic anemia. The rearrangement links TRBV5-1 to TRBJ2-2, with a weak D call TRBD1 (5 bases). The material sequenced was sorted CD4+, CD8+, or CD8+CD57+ T cells (not recorded which) from PBMCs. The CDR3 bases are TGCGCCAGCAGCTTGGAACAGGTATACACCGGGGAGCTGTTTTTT. Its protein is CASSLEQVYTGELFF.